This record looks at one T cell receptor (beta chain) sequence and its context. These data are taken from a study of blood T cells in healthy people across ages. The CDR3 covers 14 residues. V lost 2 bases, J lost 8 bases, and 13 bases lay in between. The V gene's germline CDR1 is MNHEY and CDR2 SVGEGT. The use of a sample-barcoded 5' primer and a J-beta primer mix characterized a second PCR of roughly 6 to 12 cycles. MiXCR was run by TCRdb on the 5' RACE reads, yielding one entry per CDR3 protein. The sample records about 1.8 million distinct CDR3 sequences, 49% being singletons. This sequence originates from a woman aged 40 to 50 in good health. The chain joins TRBV6-2 or TRBV6-3 to TRBJ2-1; weak D call: TRBD2 (5 bases). The material sequenced was blood. CDR3 residues: CASSYLGVRYEQFF. The CDR3 bases are TGTGCCAGCAGTTACCTCGGGGTTCGGTATGAGCAGTTCTTC.